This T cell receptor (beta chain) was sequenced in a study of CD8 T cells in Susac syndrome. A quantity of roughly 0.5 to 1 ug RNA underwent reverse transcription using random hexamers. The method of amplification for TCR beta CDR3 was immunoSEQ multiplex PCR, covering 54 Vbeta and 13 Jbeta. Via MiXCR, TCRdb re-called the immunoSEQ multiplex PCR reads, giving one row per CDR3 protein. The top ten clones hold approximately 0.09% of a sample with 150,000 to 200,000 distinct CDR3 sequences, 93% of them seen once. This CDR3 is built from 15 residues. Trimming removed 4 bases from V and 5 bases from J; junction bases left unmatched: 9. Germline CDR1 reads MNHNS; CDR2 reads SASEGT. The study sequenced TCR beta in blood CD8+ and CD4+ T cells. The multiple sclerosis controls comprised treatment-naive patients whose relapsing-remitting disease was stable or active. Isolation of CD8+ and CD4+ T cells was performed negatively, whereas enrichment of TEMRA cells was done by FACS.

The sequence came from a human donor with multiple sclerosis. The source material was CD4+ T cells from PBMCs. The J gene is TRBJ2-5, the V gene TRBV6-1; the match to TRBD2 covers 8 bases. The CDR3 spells CASSGAGGSRETQYF. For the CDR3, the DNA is TGTGCCAGCAGTGGGGCGGGGGGTTCGCGGGAGACCCAGTACTTC.